This is a list of T cell receptor beta chains from one sample in a study of T cells in Graves' hyperthyroidism and ophthalmopathy. Via MiXCR, TCRdb re-called the multiplex PCR reads, giving one row per CDR3 protein. The sample carries fewer than 450,000 distinct CDR3 sequences, over 12% recorded once. Sequencing was done on a sample of blood. The source of these receptors is a man aged 50 to 60 with Graves' ophthalmopathy. CDR3s include the opening cysteine and the closing phenylalanine or tryptophan. D genes are given only for firm matches. A clone size is listed for some rows: how often the clone was seen (once, few, many), or a class if it is expanded.

>.|.|TRBJ2-7|TRBV5-1
TGCGCCAGCAGCGGTGGGGCGATGTACGAGCAGTACTTC
CASSGGAMYEQYF
>many|.|TRBJ1-1|TRBV10-3
TGTGCCACCCAAAGGGAAAGGAACACTGAAGCTTTCTTT
CATQRERNTEAFF
>.|.|TRBJ1-2|TRBV18
TGTGCCAGCTCACCACCGGGAACAGGCAGCTATGGCTACACCTTC
CASSPPGTGSYGYTF
>few|.|TRBJ2-7|TRBV30
TGTGCCTGGAGTGTAGGGGGGGCAGGGGACGAGCAGTACTTC
CAWSVGGAGDEQYF
>few|.|TRBJ2-7|TRBV9
TGTACCAGCAGCCCACAAGAGCGGGCCAGCTACGAGCAGTACTTC
CTSSPQERASYEQYF
>.|.|TRBJ2-7|TRBV6-2/TRBV6-3
TGTGCCAGCAGTTACGTAGCGGACTACGAGCAGTACTTC
CASSYVADYEQYF
>many|.|TRBJ1-4|TRBV7-9
TGTGCCAGCAGCTTAGGACAGGTTAATGAAAAACTGTTTTTT
CASSLGQVNEKLFF
>many|.|TRBJ2-7|TRBV4-1
TGCGCCAGCAGCCAAGATCGGACAACGCTCTACGAGCAGTACTTC
CASSQDRTTLYEQYF
>many|.|TRBJ2-2|TRBV9
TGTGCCAGCAGCGTAGTTGGAAACACCGGGGAGCTGTTTTTT
CASSVVGNTGELFF
>few|TRBD2|TRBJ2-2|TRBV7-9
TGTGCCAGCAGCGTAGCGGGAGAGAACACCGGGGAGCTGTTTTTT
CASSVAGENTGELFF
>many|TRBD2|TRBJ2-3|TRBV5-4
TGTGTCTTAGCGGGAGTCGGCGCAGATACGCAGTATTTT
CVLAGVGADTQYF
>.|TRBD2|TRBJ2-2|TRBV20-1
TGCAGTGCTAGAGCCCCTAGCGGGAAGGGCGGGGAGCTGTTTTTT
CSARAPSGKGGELFF
>few|TRBD2|TRBJ2-2|TRBV29-1
TGCAGCGTTGAAATTGGGGAAGCGGGGCACACCGGGGAGCTGTTTTTT
CSVEIGEAGHTGELFF
>.|TRBD1|TRBJ2-2|TRBV2
TGTGCCAGCAGTGGAGGGACAGGGGCGGCCGGGGAGCTGTTTTTT
CASSGGTGAAGELFF
>.|.|TRBJ2-7|TRBV6-1
TGTGCCAGCAGTCCGGGACCCGAGCGCGAGCAGTACTTC
CASSPGPEREQYF
>few|TRBD1|TRBJ1-6|TRBV7-8
TGTGCCAGTAAGAAATTGCTGGCGGGACAGGGGGCCATTAATTCACCCCTCCACTTT
CASKKLLAGQGAINSPLHF
>many|.|TRBJ2-5|TRBV2
TGTGCCAGCAGTGAACAGGGGCAAGAGACCCAGTACTTC
CASSEQGQETQYF
>.|.|TRBJ2-5|TRBV5-1
TGCGCCAGCAGCTTGGCCGGGGCAGGGACGAGGGAGACCCAGTACTTC
CASSLAGAGTRETQYF
>.|.|TRBJ1-4|TRBV20-1
TGCAGTGCTAGAGCCCATCAGGCCTTTCGATCTGAAAAACTGTTTTTT
CSARAHQAFRSEKLFF
>.|TRBD2|TRBJ2-3|TRBV6-1
TGTGCCAGCAGTGCTAGCGGGATCACAGATACGCAGTATTTT
CASSASGITDTQYF
>many|.|TRBJ2-1|TRBV20-1
TGCAGTGCTCGGGGGGTCGTGGCAGGGGGCTACAATGAGCAGTTCTTC
CSARGVVAGGYNEQFF
>.|.|TRBJ1-5|TRBV7-9
TGTGCCAGCAGCTTAGTCGGCGGGGAAGGCGATCAGCCCCAGCATTTT
CASSLVGGEGDQPQHF
>many|TRBD1|TRBJ2-1|TRBV28
TGTGCCAGCAGTTCCGGACAGGGGCGGCCCAATGAGCAGTTCTTC
CASSSGQGRPNEQFF
>.|TRBD1|TRBJ2-7|TRBV5-1
TGCGCCAGCAGCTTGACCATAACAGGGGAGTACGAGCAGTACTTC
CASSLTITGEYEQYF
>.|.|TRBJ2-3|TRBV7-2
TGTGCCAGCAGCCCACGAAGCGACAGCACAGATACGCAGTATTTT
CASSPRSDSTDTQYF
>many|.|TRBJ2-1|TRBV6-1
TGTGCCAGCAGTGAAACAGCAGGGAATGATGAGCAGTTCTTC
CASSETAGNDEQFF
>many|.|TRBJ1-1|TRBV5-1
TGCGCCAGCAGCTTGGAACGGGTGGGGTTGACTGAAGCTTTCTTT
CASSLERVGLTEAFF
>.|.|TRBJ1-2|TRBV30
TGTGCCTGGAGCCCGGGTTTTGGTTATGGCTACACCTTC
CAWSPGFGYGYTF
>.|.|TRBJ2-5|TRBV19
TGTGCCAGTAGCTCAGGGGTTCCAGAGACCCAGTACTTC
CASSSGVPETQYF
>.|.|TRBJ2-5|TRBV19
TGTGCCAGTAGTCAGCGACCGGAAAATACTGGAGAGACCCAGTACTTC
CASSQRPENTGETQYF
>many|TRBD1|TRBJ2-5|TRBV29-1
TGCAGCGCCGAGACAGGGGGCGCGGAGACCCAGTACTTC
CSAETGGAETQYF
>many|TRBD1|TRBJ2-2|TRBV2
TGTGCCAGCAGCCGACAGGGGGCCCCAACCGGGGAGCTGTTTTTT
CASSRQGAPTGELFF
>.|.|TRBJ2-1|TRBV28
TGTGCCAGCAGCCGTACGATTAATGAGCAGTTCTTC
CASSRTINEQFF
>few|TRBD2|TRBJ2-7|TRBV29-1
TGCAGCGTTTCGGGAGGCTACGAGCAGTACTTC
CSVSGGYEQYF
>many|TRBD1|TRBJ2-7|TRBV3-1
TGTGCCAGCAGCCACACTCGGACAGGGGGCTACGAGCAGTACTTC
CASSHTRTGGYEQYF
>.|.|TRBJ2-1|TRBV9
TGTGCCAGCAGCAATCTCCCGGGGGTCTACAATGAGCAGTTCTTC
CASSNLPGVYNEQFF
>few|TRBD2|TRBJ2-1|TRBV2
TGTGCCAGCAGGGGACTAGCAGTGGGTGAGCAGTTCTTC
CASRGLAVGEQFF
>many|TRBD2|TRBJ2-3|TRBV3-1
TGTGCCAGCAGCCCGTCTAGCGGGATAACAGATACGCAGTATTTT
CASSPSSGITDTQYF
>many|.|TRBJ1-6|TRBV12-3/TRBV12-4
TGTGCCAGCAGTTCCAATGTCCCACCCCTCCACTTT
CASSSNVPPLHF
>many|TRBD2|TRBJ2-7|TRBV20-1
TGCAGTGGTAGTCGGCTAGCGGGAGTCCACGAGCAGTACTTC
CSGSRLAGVHEQYF
>few|.|TRBJ1-6|TRBV6-5
TGTGCCAGCAGTTCGATGACGGAGAGCTCCTATAATTCACCCCTCCACTTT
CASSSMTESSYNSPLHF
>many|TRBD2|TRBJ2-1|TRBV20-1
TGCAGTGCTAGAGGGGCGGGAGAGGGGCCTGAGCAGTTCTTC
CSARGAGEGPEQFF
>few|TRBD1|TRBJ1-5|TRBV7-2
TGTGCCAGCAGCTTAGGGGGGACAGGGAGTCAGCCCCAGCATTTT
CASSLGGTGSQPQHF
>many|.|TRBJ2-7|TRBV18
TGTGCCAGCAGCCCCAAGGAAACCTACGAGCAGTACTTC
CASSPKETYEQYF
>many|TRBD1|TRBJ2-5|TRBV4-1
TGCGCCAGCAGCCAAGGGACAGGGGGCCGGGAGACCCAGTACTTC
CASSQGTGGRETQYF
>many|.|TRBJ2-3|TRBV7-6
TGTGCCAGCAGCTTATCATCAGATACGCAGTATTTT
CASSLSSDTQYF
>.|.|TRBJ2-5|TRBV5-1
TGCGCCAGCAGCCCCAAGGGGCCCCAAGAGACCCAGTACTTC
CASSPKGPQETQYF
>many|TRBD2|TRBJ2-7|TRBV11-2
TGTGCCAGCAGCTTAGGGACTAGCGGTACCTACGAGCAGTACTTC
CASSLGTSGTYEQYF
>few|.|TRBJ2-3|TRBV15
TGTGCCACCAGCATGGACCCAGCCCCAGATACGCAGTATTTT
CATSMDPAPDTQYF
>many|TRBD2|TRBJ2-7|TRBV3-1
TGTGCCAGCAGCCAACCGGGACTAGCGGCCTACGAGCAGTACTTC
CASSQPGLAAYEQYF
>many|.|TRBJ2-4|TRBV20-1
TGCAGTGCCCCACCGACCGCAAACAGCATTCAGTACTTC
CSAPPTANSIQYF
>many|.|TRBJ2-7|TRBV27
TGTGCCAGCAGTTTATCACCCGACAGGTTCTACGAGCAGTACTTC
CASSLSPDRFYEQYF
>few|TRBD1|TRBJ1-2|TRBV12-3/TRBV12-4
TGTGCCAGCAGTGGACAGGCGCATGGCTACACCTTC
CASSGQAHGYTF
>.|TRBD1|TRBJ1-1|TRBV19
TGTGCCAGTAGTGTGGGACAGACGAACACTGAAGCTTTCTTT
CASSVGQTNTEAFF
>.|.|TRBJ1-4|TRBV30
TGTGCCTGGAGTGTTAAGGTGGGGGCCAGTGAAAAACTGTTTTTT
CAWSVKVGASEKLFF
>.|TRBD2|TRBJ2-7|TRBV10-3
TGTGCCATCAGTGAGGGGTATGGTAGCGGGAGGTTAAGTTCCTACGAGCAGTACTTC
CAISEGYGSGRLSSYEQYF
>.|.|TRBJ2-3|TRBV6-1
TGTGCCAGCAGCCACAGGGGAGGGGGGACAGATACGCAGTATTTT
CASSHRGGGTDTQYF
>many|TRBD1|TRBJ1-5|TRBV27
TGTGCCAGCACCTCCCTCCGGGACAGGGCAAACAATCAGCCCCAGCATTTT
CASTSLRDRANNQPQHF
>many|.|TRBJ1-2|TRBV29-1
TGCAGCGTTGACCCCGCCGGGGGGGGCTACACCTTC
CSVDPAGGGYTF
>few|.|TRBJ2-3|TRBV4-1
TGCGCCAGCAGCCAAGATCTCGGCCAGAGCACAGATACGCAGTATTTT
CASSQDLGQSTDTQYF